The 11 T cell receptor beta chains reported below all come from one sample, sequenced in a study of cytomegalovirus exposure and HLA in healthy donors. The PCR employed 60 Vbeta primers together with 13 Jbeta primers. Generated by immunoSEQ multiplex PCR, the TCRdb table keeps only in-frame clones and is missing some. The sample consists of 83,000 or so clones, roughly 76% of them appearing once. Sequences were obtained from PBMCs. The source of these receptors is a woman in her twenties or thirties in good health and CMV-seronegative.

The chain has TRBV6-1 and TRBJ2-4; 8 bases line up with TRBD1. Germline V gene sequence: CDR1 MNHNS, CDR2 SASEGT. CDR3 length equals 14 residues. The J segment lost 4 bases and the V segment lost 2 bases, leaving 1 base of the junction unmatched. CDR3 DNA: TGTGCCAGCAGTGAATGGACAGGGAAAAACATTCAGTACTTC. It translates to CASSEWTGKNIQYF.

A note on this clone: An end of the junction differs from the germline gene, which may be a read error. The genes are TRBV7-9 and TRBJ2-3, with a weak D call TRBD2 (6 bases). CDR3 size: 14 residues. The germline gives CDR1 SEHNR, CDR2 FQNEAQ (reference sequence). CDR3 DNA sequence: TGTGCCAGCAGCCCCCCCGGGAGCAAAGATACGCAGTATTTT. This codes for CASSPPGSKDTQYF.

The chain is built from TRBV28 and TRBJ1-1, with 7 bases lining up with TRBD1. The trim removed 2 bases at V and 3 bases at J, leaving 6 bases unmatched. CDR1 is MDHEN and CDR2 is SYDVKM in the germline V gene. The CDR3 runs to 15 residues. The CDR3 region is CASSLPTGAYTEAFF. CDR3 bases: TGTGCCAGCAGTTTACCTACAGGGGCGTACACTGAAGCTTTCTTT.

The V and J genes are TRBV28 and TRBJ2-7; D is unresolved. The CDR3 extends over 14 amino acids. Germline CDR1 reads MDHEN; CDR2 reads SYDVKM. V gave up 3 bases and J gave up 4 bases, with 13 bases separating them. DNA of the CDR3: TGTGCCAGCAGTTTTGTCAGTAGCCTGTACGAGCAGTACTTC. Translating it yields CASSFVSSLYEQYF.

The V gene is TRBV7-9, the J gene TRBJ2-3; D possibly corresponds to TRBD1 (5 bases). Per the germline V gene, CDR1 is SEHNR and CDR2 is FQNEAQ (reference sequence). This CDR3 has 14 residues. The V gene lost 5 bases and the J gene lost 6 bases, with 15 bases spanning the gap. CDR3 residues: CASSDRFPGDTQYF. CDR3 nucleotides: TGTGCCAGCAGCGACAGATTCCCCGGGGATACGCAGTATTTT.

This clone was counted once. Here the CDR3 DNA reads TGTGCCTGGAGTGATAGTTTCACTGAAGCTTTCTTT. Protein product: CAWSDSFTEAFF. This chain connects TRBV30 to TRBJ1-1; D gene unclear. Trimming cost V 1 base and J 4 bases, with 7 bases left between them. In germline, CDR1 is GTSNPN, CDR2 SVGIG (reference sequence). The CDR3 extends over 12 amino acids.

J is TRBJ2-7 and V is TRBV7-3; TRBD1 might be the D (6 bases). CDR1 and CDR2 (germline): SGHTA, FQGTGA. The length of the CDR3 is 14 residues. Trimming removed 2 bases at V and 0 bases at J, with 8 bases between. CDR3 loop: CASSLQGSSYEQYF. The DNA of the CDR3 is TGTGCCAGCAGCTTACAGGGGAGCTCCTACGAGCAGTACTTC.

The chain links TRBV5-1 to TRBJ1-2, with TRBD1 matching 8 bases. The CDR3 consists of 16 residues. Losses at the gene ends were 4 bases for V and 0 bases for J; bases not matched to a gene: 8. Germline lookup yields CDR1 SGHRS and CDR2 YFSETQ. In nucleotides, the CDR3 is TGCGCCAGCAGCCCAGGGGGACAGGCCCCTAACTATGGCTACACCTTC. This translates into CASSPGGQAPNYGYTF. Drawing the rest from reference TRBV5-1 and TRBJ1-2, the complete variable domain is KAGVTQTPRYLIKTRGQQVTLSCSPISGHRSVSWYQQTPGQGLQFLFEYFSETQRNKGNFPGRFSGRQFSNSRSEMNVSTLELGDSALYLCASSPGGQAPNYGYTFGSGTRLTVV.

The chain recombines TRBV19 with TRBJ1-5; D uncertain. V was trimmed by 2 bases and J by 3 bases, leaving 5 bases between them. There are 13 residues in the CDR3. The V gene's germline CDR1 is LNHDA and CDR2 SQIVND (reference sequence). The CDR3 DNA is TGTGCCAGTAGTATACAGTACAATCAGCCCCAGCATTTT. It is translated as CASSIQYNQPQHF.

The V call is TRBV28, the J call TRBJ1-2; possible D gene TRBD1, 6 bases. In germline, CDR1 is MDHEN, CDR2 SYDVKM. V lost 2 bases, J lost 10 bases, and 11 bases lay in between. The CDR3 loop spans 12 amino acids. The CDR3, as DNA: TGTGCCAGCAGTTTACAGGGACAACTCTACACCTTC. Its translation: CASSLQGQLYTF.

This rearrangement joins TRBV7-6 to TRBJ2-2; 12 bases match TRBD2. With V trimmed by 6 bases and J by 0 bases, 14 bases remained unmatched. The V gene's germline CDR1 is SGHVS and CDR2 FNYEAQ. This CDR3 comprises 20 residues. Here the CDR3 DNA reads TGTGCCAGCAGGGTTTTGGGACTAGCGGGCCCAAGTGCGAACACCGGGGAGCTGTTTTTT. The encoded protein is CASRVLGLAGPSANTGELFF.